This is a list of T cell receptor beta chains from one sample in a study of T cells after somatic rescue of genetic block. The assay was immunoSEQ multiplex PCR, and TCRdb's table has in-frame clones only and misses some. The sample has roughly 92,000 clones; more than 80% are singletons. The sequenced material came from peripheral blood mononuclear cells (PBMCs). The receptors were sampled from a woman younger than 30. Each CDR3 is given with its conserved first and last residue. A D gene is named only where the DNA matches it firmly. Not all rows give a size; the values are once, few, many and, for expanded clones, a class.

v_call: TRBV4-3; d_call: .; clone_size: .; j_call: TRBJ2-1; cdr3_aa: CASSQRLEANEQFF; cdr3_nt: TGCGCCAGCAGCCAACGACTAGAGGCCAATGAGCAGTTCTTC
v_call: TRBV28; d_call: .; clone_size: .; j_call: TRBJ2-7; cdr3_aa: CASRPSARTFWGAVDYEQYF; cdr3_nt: TGTGCCAGCAGACCGTCGGCCAGGACGTTTTGGGGGGCTGTCGACTACGAGCAGTACTTC
v_call: TRBV2; d_call: TRBD2; clone_size: .; j_call: TRBJ2-7; cdr3_aa: CASILAGVAYEQYF; cdr3_nt: TGTGCCAGCATTCTAGCGGGAGTTGCCTACGAGCAGTACTTC
v_call: TRBV7-9; d_call: .; clone_size: .; j_call: TRBJ1-2; cdr3_aa: CASSLVGWGAVANYGYTF; cdr3_nt: TGTGCCAGCAGCTTAGTAGGGTGGGGGGCAGTCGCTAACTATGGCTACACCTTC
v_call: TRBV27; d_call: TRBD1; clone_size: .; j_call: TRBJ1-5; cdr3_aa: CASSSHRGTPEDKPQHF; cdr3_nt: TGTGCCAGCAGTTCCCACAGGGGCACCCCCGAGGATAAGCCCCAGCATTTT
v_call: TRBV4-1; d_call: TRBD1; clone_size: .; j_call: TRBJ2-1; cdr3_aa: CASSQDGRQGSEQFF; cdr3_nt: TGCGCCAGCAGCCAGGATGGTAGACAGGGCAGCGAGCAGTTCTTC
v_call: TRBV6-5; d_call: TRBD2; clone_size: once; j_call: TRBJ2-1; cdr3_aa: CASSYAGDNEQFF; cdr3_nt: TGTGCCAGCAGTTACGCGGGGGACAATGAGCAGTTCTTC
v_call: TRBV19; d_call: TRBD1; clone_size: once; j_call: TRBJ1-2; cdr3_aa: CASSRDGQGWGYTF; cdr3_nt: TGTGCCAGTAGTCGAGACGGACAGGGGTGGGGCTACACCTTC
v_call: TRBV9; d_call: TRBD1; clone_size: .; j_call: TRBJ2-7; cdr3_aa: CASSVDGQGAEQYF; cdr3_nt: TGTGCCAGCAGCGTAGACGGACAGGGGGCCGAGCAGTACTTC
v_call: TRBV9; d_call: TRBD2; clone_size: once; j_call: TRBJ2-5; cdr3_aa: CASSGGGRPPETQYF; cdr3_nt: TGTGCCAGCAGCGGGGGGGGTCGCCCCCCAGAGACCCAGTACTTC
v_call: TRBV28; d_call: TRBD1; clone_size: .; j_call: TRBJ2-1; cdr3_aa: CASRGQGESYNEQFF; cdr3_nt: TGTGCCAGCAGGGGACAGGGGGAATCCTACAATGAGCAGTTCTTC
v_call: TRBV14; d_call: TRBD2; clone_size: .; j_call: TRBJ2-5; cdr3_aa: CASSLGLAGVETQYF; cdr3_nt: TGTGCCAGCAGCCTGGGACTAGCGGGGGTGGAGACCCAGTACTTC
v_call: TRBV6-5; d_call: .; clone_size: .; j_call: TRBJ1-2; cdr3_aa: CASSLRNRAGGYTF; cdr3_nt: TGTGCCAGCAGCCTCAGGAACAGGGCTGGAGGCTACACCTTC
v_call: TRBV5-1; d_call: .; clone_size: .; j_call: TRBJ2-7; cdr3_aa: CASSPLGGQSGRYEQYF; cdr3_nt: TGCGCCAGCAGCCCCCTCGGGGGGCAATCGGGCCGCTACGAGCAGTACTTC
v_call: TRBV29-1; d_call: TRBD2; clone_size: .; j_call: TRBJ2-1; cdr3_aa: CSVEGTSGPLYNEQFF; cdr3_nt: TGCAGCGTTGAAGGGACTAGCGGGCCCCTTTACAATGAGCAGTTCTTC
v_call: TRBV12-5; d_call: .; clone_size: .; j_call: TRBJ1-5; cdr3_aa: CASGYGGVSYSNQPQHF; cdr3_nt: TGTGCTAGTGGTTATGGCGGGGTAAGTTATAGCAATCAGCCCCAGCATTTT
v_call: TRBV27; d_call: .; clone_size: .; j_call: TRBJ2-5; cdr3_aa: CASSYWGVGETQYF; cdr3_nt: TGTGCCAGCAGTTACTGGGGGGTTGGTGAGACCCAGTACTTC
v_call: TRBV30; d_call: .; clone_size: .; j_call: TRBJ1-1; cdr3_aa: CAWSSGDRFTEAFF; cdr3_nt: TGTGCCTGGAGTTCGGGGGATCGGTTCACTGAAGCTTTCTTT
v_call: TRBV28; d_call: TRBD1; clone_size: .; j_call: TRBJ1-5; cdr3_aa: CASSFDGTAQPQHF; cdr3_nt: TGTGCCAGCAGTTTTGATGGGACAGCTCAGCCCCAGCATTTT
v_call: TRBV2; d_call: .; clone_size: .; j_call: TRBJ1-3; cdr3_aa: CASSPRTSGNTIYF; cdr3_nt: TGTGCCAGCAGTCCCCGGACGTCCGGAAACACCATATATTTT
v_call: TRBV4-1; d_call: TRBD2; clone_size: .; j_call: TRBJ2-3; cdr3_aa: CASSQEIAGGGTDTQYF; cdr3_nt: TGCGCCAGCAGCCAAGAGATAGCGGGAGGCGGTACAGATACGCAGTATTTT
v_call: TRBV6-4; d_call: TRBD2; clone_size: .; j_call: TRBJ2-7; cdr3_aa: CASPEPGTSVLYEQYF; cdr3_nt: TGTGCCAGTCCCGAACCCGGGACTAGCGTTCTCTACGAGCAGTACTTC
v_call: TRBV30; d_call: TRBD2; clone_size: .; j_call: TRBJ2-1; cdr3_aa: CAWNRGRPYNEQFF; cdr3_nt: TGTGCCTGGAATCGCGGGAGACCATACAATGAGCAGTTCTTC
v_call: TRBV6-1; d_call: .; clone_size: .; j_call: TRBJ2-7; cdr3_aa: CASGRGEDYHEQYF; cdr3_nt: TGTGCCAGCGGCAGGGGGGAAGACTACCACGAGCAGTACTTC
v_call: TRBV28; d_call: TRBD1; clone_size: .; j_call: TRBJ1-3; cdr3_aa: CASSFGDRDLFF; cdr3_nt: TGTGCCAGCAGTTTCGGGGACAGGGATCTTTTTTTT
v_call: TRBV4-2; d_call: TRBD2; clone_size: .; j_call: TRBJ2-1; cdr3_aa: CASSQGVGTSGYNEQFF; cdr3_nt: TGTGCCAGCAGCCAAGGTGTAGGGACTAGCGGCTACAATGAGCAGTTCTTC
v_call: TRBV7-3; d_call: TRBD1; clone_size: .; j_call: TRBJ2-5; cdr3_aa: CASSLMGQGTQYF; cdr3_nt: TGTGCCAGCAGCTTAATGGGACAGGGGACCCAGTACTTC
v_call: TRBV28; d_call: .; clone_size: .; j_call: TRBJ2-7; cdr3_aa: CASTTGAEQYF; cdr3_nt: TGTGCCAGCACCACTGGAGCCGAGCAGTACTTC
v_call: TRBV11-1; d_call: TRBD1; clone_size: .; j_call: TRBJ2-7; cdr3_aa: CASRRPGTGAHEQYF; cdr3_nt: TGTGCCAGCAGACGCCCGGGGACAGGGGCTCACGAGCAGTACTTC
v_call: TRBV29-1; d_call: .; clone_size: .; j_call: TRBJ1-1; cdr3_aa: CSVVPREGGEAFF; cdr3_nt: TGCAGCGTTGTTCCCAGGGAGGGTGGTGAAGCTTTCTTT
v_call: TRBV15; d_call: .; clone_size: .; j_call: TRBJ1-5; cdr3_aa: CATSVGGGDNQPQHF; cdr3_nt: TGTGCCACCAGTGTTGGAGGGGGAGACAATCAGCCCCAGCATTTT
v_call: TRBV5-8; d_call: TRBD1; clone_size: .; j_call: TRBJ1-1; cdr3_aa: CASSHLTGTNTEAFF; cdr3_nt: TGTGCCAGCAGCCACCTGACAGGGACGAACACTGAAGCTTTCTTT
v_call: TRBV27; d_call: .; clone_size: .; j_call: TRBJ2-1; cdr3_aa: CASSWGEARNEQFF; cdr3_nt: TGTGCCAGCAGTTGGGGGGAGGCTAGGAATGAGCAGTTCTTC
v_call: TRBV19; d_call: .; clone_size: .; j_call: TRBJ2-1; cdr3_aa: CASSYRGSPYNEQFF; cdr3_nt: TGTGCCAGTAGTTATCGTGGGAGCCCCTACAATGAGCAGTTCTTC
v_call: TRBV4-2; d_call: TRBD2; clone_size: .; j_call: TRBJ2-2; cdr3_aa: CASSQGLAGGTGTGELFF; cdr3_nt: TGTGCCAGCAGCCAGGGACTAGCGGGAGGTACGGGTACCGGGGAGCTGTTTTTT
v_call: TRBV19; d_call: TRBD1; clone_size: .; j_call: TRBJ2-3; cdr3_aa: CASSPGTGSTDTQYF; cdr3_nt: TGTGCCAGTAGTCCCGGGACAGGGAGCACAGATACGCAGTATTTT
v_call: TRBV4-1; d_call: .; clone_size: few; j_call: TRBJ1-3; cdr3_aa: CASSQAVGSGNTIYF; cdr3_nt: TGCGCCAGCAGCCAAGCCGTGGGCTCTGGAAACACCATATATTTT
v_call: TRBV7-9; d_call: .; clone_size: few; j_call: TRBJ2-3; cdr3_aa: CASSSKMGYTQYF; cdr3_nt: TGTGCCAGCAGTTCAAAAATGGGGTATACGCAGTATTTT
v_call: TRBV6-4; d_call: .; clone_size: .; j_call: TRBJ2-2; cdr3_aa: CASSPVGSLNTGELFF; cdr3_nt: TGTGCCAGCAGTCCCGTGGGTAGCTTGAACACCGGGGAGCTGTTTTTT
v_call: TRBV28; d_call: .; clone_size: .; j_call: TRBJ1-2; cdr3_aa: CASSLLGEPNYGYTF; cdr3_nt: TGTGCCAGCAGTTTATTGGGGGAGCCTAACTATGGCTACACCTTC
v_call: TRBV7-9; d_call: .; clone_size: few; j_call: TRBJ2-7; cdr3_aa: CASRDTGSSYEQYF; cdr3_nt: TGTGCCAGCAGAGACACAGGGAGCTCCTACGAGCAGTACTTC
v_call: TRBV12-5; d_call: TRBD2; clone_size: .; j_call: TRBJ2-6; cdr3_aa: CASGPGVGGISPGANVLTF; cdr3_nt: TGTGCTAGTGGCCCGGGGGTGGGAGGGATATCTCCTGGGGCCAACGTCCTGACTTTC